Following are 8 T cell receptor beta chains from one sample sequenced in a study of blood T cells in healthy people across ages. Combining a sample-barcoded 5' primer with a J-beta primer mix, a second PCR ran for 7 to 11 cycles. A single record per CDR3 protein comes from TCRdb applying MiXCR to the 5' RACE reads. Here the sample spans over 450,000 distinct CDR3 sequences, 20% to 30% being singletons. These data were likewise used in another study, on T cells of mothers and their children.

Sequencing input: blood. The receptor source for this set is a boy between 10 and 17 years old in good health.

The chain carries TRBV4-1 and TRBJ2-7, with 10 positions matching TRBD1. Trimming removed 3 bases from V and 3 bases from J; junction bases left unmatched: 5. Germline V gene lookup returns CDR1 MGHRA and CDR2 YSYEKL. The CDR3 is 15 residues long. In DNA, the CDR3 is TGCGCCAGCAGCCAGCCGGGACAGGGGTACTACGAGCAGTACTTC. Its protein is CASSQPGQGYYEQYF.

The rearrangement uses TRBV27 and TRBJ2-1; possibly TRBD2 for D (6 bases). The CDR3 loop spans 15 amino acids. V was trimmed by 5 bases and J by 0 bases, leaving 11 bases between them. Germline V gene data show CDR1 as MNHEY and CDR2 as SMNVEV (reference sequence). The CDR3 sequence is CASSHGSGSYNEQFF. In DNA, the CDR3 is TGTGCCAGCAGTCACGGGAGTGGCTCCTACAATGAGCAGTTCTTC.

V usage is TRBV6-5 and J usage is TRBJ2-7, with D tentatively TRBD2 (6 bases). The CDR3 is 15 residues long. Germline V gene sequence: CDR1 MNHEY, CDR2 SVGAGI. V was clipped by 2 bases and J by 3 bases, with 14 bases between them. CDR3 bases: TGTGCCAGCAGTTACCAGCCCCCGGGGGTCTACGAGCAGTACTTC. Amino acid sequence: CASSYQPPGVYEQYF.

Regarding this clonotype: The CDR3 carries no conserved terminal phenylalanine or tryptophan, so it likely arises from a read error. The chain joins TRBV15 to TRBJ2-7, with D uncertain. Germline CDR1 reads LNHNV; CDR2 reads YYDKDF (reference sequence). The length of the CDR3 is 13 residues. Trimming removed 0 bases from V and 2 bases from J, with 5 bases in between. CDR3 bases: TGTGCCACCAGCAGAGAAGGCACCTACGAGCAGTACCTC. Protein product: CATSREGTYEQYL.

This rearrangement joins TRBV29-1 to TRBJ2-5, with 8 bases identical to TRBD1. Per germline, CDR1 SQVTM and CDR2 ANQGSEA. V lost 8 bases and J lost 5; bases outside the gene matches: 10. This CDR3 region has 13 residues. The CDR3 sequence is CSSRDRLRETQYF. The CDR3 coding sequence is TGCAGCTCCAGGGACAGGCTGAGGGAGACCCAGTACTTC.

This clonotype was detected a few times. The chain joins TRBV20-1 to TRBJ2-1, with 8 bases lining up with TRBD1. Germline assignment: CDR1 DFQATT and CDR2 SNEGSKA (reference sequence). V was pared by 2 bases and J by 12 bases, with 12 bases of the junction left unmatched. CDR3 size: 14 residues. CDR3 sequence reads: CSARSGQEGRGQFF. CDR3 nucleotide sequence: TGCAGTGCTAGATCGGGACAGGAAGGTCGGGGGCAGTTCTTC.

This clonotype has only a few counts. Here the CDR3 reads CASSLVRGYEQYF. The DNA of the CDR3 is TGTGCCAGCAGCTTAGTTCGTGGGTACGAGCAGTACTTC. The chain is built from TRBV7-9 and TRBJ2-7, with D hard to call. Germline V gene lookup returns CDR1 SEHNR and CDR2 FQNEAQ (reference sequence). The CDR3 spans 13 residues. The V end was cut by 1 base, the J end by 4 bases, with 8 bases between.

With respect to this clonotype: The junction shows a germline mismatch at one end, possibly a read error. The chain links TRBV3-1 to TRBJ2-6; D might be TRBD1 or TRBD2, each matching 5 bases. The CDR3 extends over 17 amino acids. Per the germline V gene, CDR1 is LGHDT and CDR2 is YNNKEL (reference sequence). The CDR3 sequence: CASSQDVRAYGANALTF. In DNA form, the CDR3 reads TGTGCCAGCAGCCAAGATGTTCGGGCGTACGGGGCCAACGCCCTGACTTTC.